This T cell receptor beta chain was captured by sequencing in a study of T cell responses to AZD1222 COVID-19 vaccine. General study points: Possibly, clonal diversity was underestimated; donors were largely white British and included more females. Compared with day 0, the breadth and depth of the Spike-specific TCR repertoire rose significantly after two doses of AZD1222.

On this clone itself: Its matching antigen is unknown.

The CDR3 length is 12 residues. The germline CDR1 and CDR2 sequences are SGHTA and FQGNSA. Trimming took 7 bases from V and 4 from J, leaving 9 bases between them. The repertoire was sequenced with immunoSEQ multiplex PCR; TCRdb's copy has only in-frame clones and lacks some. The data contain roughly 150,000 clones, 90% of them seen just once; the ten biggest clones take up approximately 1.6%. This clonotype originated in an adult who received the AZD1222 COVID-19 vaccine. The chain combines TRBV7-2 with TRBJ2-3; D is undetermined. The sample consisted of peripheral blood, taken 28 days after the second AZD1222 dose. CDR3 in DNA: TGTGCCAGCACCCCAAGCTCAGATACGCAGTATTTT. Amino acid sequence: CASTPSSDTQYF.